Sequencing of this TCR beta chain was carried out in a study of blood T cell repertoires in COVID-19. Study summary: The United States, Italy and Spain provided the acute and convalescent COVID-19 samples. T cells, B-cell-depleted T cells, or PBMCs supplied cDNA or gDNA.

This clone was seen just once. Original handling: Reference gene primer amplification gave nucleated cell count estimates. The method was immunoSEQ multiplex PCR; TCRdb's version includes in-frame clones alone and lacks a portion of them. D and trimming come from the DNA, and the V and J calls and clone size come from that table. This sample has tens of thousands of clones; about four fifths occur once, and the top ten carry 5.2%. The CDR3 extends over 14 amino acids. The V gene's germline CDR1 is MNHEY and CDR2 SVGAGI. Trimming stripped 6 bases from V and 2 bases from J, with 11 bases between. The source of this sequence is a human donor in a cohort sampled during active COVID-19. The specimen sequenced was peripheral blood. This chain uses TRBV6-5 with TRBJ1-3, with D maybe TRBD1 (5 bases). The CDR3 spells CASRAAGAGNTIYF. In DNA form, the CDR3 reads TGTGCCAGCAGGGCGGCGGGGGCTGGAAACACCATATATTTT.